These 30 T cell receptor beta chains were all obtained from the same sample, sequenced in a study of blood T cells in healthy people across ages. Together with a sample-barcoded 5' primer, a J-beta primer mix was included in a second PCR lasting about 7 to 12 cycles. TCRdb itself ran the 5' RACE reads through MiXCR, one entry per CDR3 protein. Among about 1,800,000 distinct CDR3 sequences, roughly 30% were seen once, and the ten largest hold roughly 8%. Sequenced: blood. These TCRs come from a woman younger than 45 in good health.

This clonotype was observed a handful of times. The chain carries TRBV29-1 and TRBJ1-1; 8 bases line up with TRBD1. The V gene end was trimmed by 7 bases and the J gene end by 5 bases; junction bases not matched to a gene: 3. This CDR3 has 11 residues. CDR1 is SQVTM and CDR2 is ANQGSEA in the germline V gene. The CDR3 region has the DNA TGCAGCGCCCAGGGGGCGACTGAAGCTTTCTTT. This encodes CSAQGATEAFF.

In this sample, this clonotype turned up many times. V gene TRBV24-1 combines with J gene TRBJ2-7; tentatively, D is TRBD1 (5 bases). V was trimmed by 5 bases and J by 2 bases, leaving 24 bases between them. This CDR3 is 18 amino acids long. The germline CDR1 and CDR2 sequences are KGHDR and SFDVKD. CDR3 region: CATSAGEWTQGRTYEQYF. The CDR3 coding sequence is TGTGCCACCAGTGCTGGCGAGTGGACACAAGGCCGGACCTACGAGCAGTACTTC.

This clonotype came up a few times. The chain's CDR3 is CASTFGRLWGQYF. CDR3 in DNA: TGTGCCAGCACCTTCGGGAGACTGTGGGGCCAGTACTTC. This chain links TRBV5-6 with TRBJ2-5; D is possibly TRBD2 (6 bases). This CDR3 has 13 amino acids. Germline CDR1 is SGHDT and CDR2 is YYEEEE. Deletions cut 6 bases from V and 10 bases from J, with 19 bases between. The variable domain in full, completed from reference TRBV5-6 and TRBJ2-5, reads DAGVTQSPTHLIKTRGQQVTLRCSPKSGHDTVSWYQQALGQGPQFIFQYYEEEERQRGNFPDRFSGHQFPNYSSELNVNALLLGDSALYLCASTFGRLWGQYFGPGTRLLVL.

The chain carries TRBV7-9 and TRBJ2-3; D may be TRBD1 or TRBD2 (6 bases each). CDR3 length: 14 amino acids. Germline loops: CDR1 SEHNR, CDR2 FQNEAQ (reference sequence). V was pared by 2 bases and J by 4 bases, with 10 bases between. This CDR3 reads CASSLMGGADTQYF. CDR3 coding DNA: TGTGCCAGCAGCTTAATGGGGGGCGCAGATACGCAGTATTTT.

As for this clonotype: A much larger clone is a single base away; this may be a read error. This sequence joins TRBV6-5 and TRBJ1-2; 8 nucleotides match TRBD1. This CDR3 has 16 amino acids. The germline CDR1 and CDR2 sequences are MNHEY and SVGAGI. The CDR3 DNA reads TGTGCCAGCAGTTACTCCGGACAGGGAAGTAACTATGGCCACACCTTC. Translated: CASSYSGQGSNYGHTF.

This clonotype was found many times. The chain carries TRBV18 and TRBJ2-5, with D hard to call. V lost 2 bases and J 5 bases, leaving 15 bases between the germline ends. CDR3 size: 15 residues. The germline V gene has CDR1 KGHSH and CDR2 LQKENI. CDR3 residues: CASSPGSAGRETQYF. Written as DNA, the CDR3 is TGTGCCAGCTCACCAGGAAGCGCCGGACGCGAGACCCAGTACTTC.

This clonotype was detected ten times or more. This chain uses TRBV20-1 with TRBJ2-7; TRBD2 matches at 8 bases. The CDR3 extends over 16 amino acids. V lost 0 bases to trimming and J lost 7 bases; unmatched junction nucleotides: 14. Germline values: CDR1 DFQATT, CDR2 SNEGSKA (reference sequence). The CDR3: CSARDHLAGNFGEQYF. The CDR3 region has the DNA TGCAGTGCTAGAGATCATCTAGCGGGCAACTTTGGGGAGCAGTACTTC.

The chain couples TRBV21-1 to TRBJ2-7; the D segment call TRBD1 is taken from the table without a DNA check. TRBV21-1 is noted as a pseudogene. This CDR3 is 16 amino acids long. CDR3 sequence (DNA): TGTGCCAGCAGCAAAGTTCACAGGACAATATTCTACGAGCAGTACTTC. Its protein product is CASSKVHRTIFYEQYF.

The sample holds many counts of this clonotype. The chain couples TRBV10-3 to TRBJ2-1; 9 bases line up with TRBD1. Germline V gives CDR1 ENHRY, CDR2 SYGVKD. The trim removed 6 bases at V and 8 bases at J, leaving 8 bases unmatched. This CDR3 spans 14 amino acids. CDR3 sequence reads: CAIRIGTGSHEQFF. The CDR3 nucleotides are TGTGCCATCAGGATCGGGACAGGGTCACATGAGCAGTTCTTC.

This clonotype was counted between two and nine times. The chain recombines TRBV20-1 with TRBJ1-6; no reliable D call. Germline CDR1 reads DFQATT; CDR2 reads SNEGSKA (reference sequence). With 5 bases removed from V and 7 bases from J, the gap between germline ends came to 12 bases. CDR3 length: 13 residues. CDR3: CSACDVPNSPLHF. The CDR3 coding sequence is TGCAGTGCTTGTGATGTCCCGAATTCACCCCTCCACTTT.

The genes are TRBV5-1 and TRBJ1-2, with 9 positions matching TRBD1. Germline CDR1 is SGHRS and CDR2 is YFSETQ. CDR3 size: 16 residues. The J segment lost 0 bases and the V segment lost 3 bases, leaving 6 bases of the junction unmatched. The CDR3 here is CASSSPRTGANYGYTF. The DNA of the CDR3 is TGCGCCAGCAGCTCTCCTAGGACAGGGGCTAACTATGGCTACACCTTC.

This sequence joins TRBV27 and TRBJ1-2; 9 positions agree with TRBD1. The V segment lost 4 bases and the J segment 10 bases; nucleotides outside the gene matches: 7. The CDR3 is made up of 13 amino acids. CDR1 and CDR2 from the germline V gene are MNHEY and SMNVEV (reference sequence). Written as DNA, the CDR3 is TGTGCCAGCAGTTCACAGGGGGCGCTGGACTACACCTTC. It is translated as CASSSQGALDYTF.

This chain connects TRBV11-2 to TRBJ2-1, with 7 bases aligning to TRBD2. CDR1 and CDR2 (germline): SGHAT, FQNNGV. V lost 2 bases to trimming and J lost 10 bases; unmatched junction nucleotides: 14. The CDR3 is 16 amino acids. In DNA, the CDR3 is TGTGCCAGCAGCTTAAGGGTTGGCGGGAGTATCGAGGAGCAGTTCTTC. It specifies CASSLRVGGSIEEQFF.

The chain links TRBV7-9 to TRBJ2-3; 8 nucleotides line up with TRBD1. This CDR3 comprises 16 residues. V lost 1 base, J lost 4 bases, and 7 bases stayed unmatched. Germline assignment: CDR1 SEHNR and CDR2 FQNEAQ (reference sequence). The CDR3 nucleotides read TGTGCCAGCAGCTTAGGCTCGACAGGGGATGCAGATACGCAGTATTTT. Residues: CASSLGSTGDADTQYF.

The chain has TRBV2 and TRBJ2-1; either TRBD1 or TRBD2 may fit D (5 bases each). Germline-derived CDR1 and CDR2 are SNHLY and FYNNEI. Trimming shortened V by 7 bases and J by 13 bases, and 23 bases separated the two germline ends. This CDR3 contains 14 residues. The CDR3 DNA follows: TGTGCCAGCACTATTAGGGGCCTAGGGGAGACCCAGTTCTTC. Its protein is CASTIRGLGETQFF. The full variable domain, in which reference TRBV2 and TRBJ2-1 provide the parts outside the CDR3, is EPEVTQTPSHQVTQMGQEVILRCVPISNHLYFYWYRQILGQKVEFLVSFYNNEISEKSEIFDDQFSVERPDGSNFTLKIRSTKLEDSAMYFCASTIRGLGETQFFGPGTRLTVL.

This clonotype appeared many times. The chain employs TRBV29-1 and TRBJ2-1; no reliable D call. The CDR3 totals 13 residues. Trimming took 6 bases from V and 3 from J, leaving 12 bases between them. Per the germline V gene, CDR1 is SQVTM and CDR2 is ANQGSEA. The CDR3 protein is CSVQQRVYNEQFF. The CDR3 DNA follows: TGCAGCGTCCAACAACGAGTCTACAATGAGCAGTTCTTC.

This clonotype was counted a few times. The genes are TRBV29-1 and TRBJ1-1; D is unresolved. The CDR3 sequence is 13 residues long. V shed 1 base and J shed 7 bases, with 13 bases lying between them. CDR1 is SQVTM, CDR2 ANQGSEA, per germline. CDR3 coding DNA: TGCAGCGTTGAAGTGACGATCCGGAGTGAAGCTTTCTTT. It specifies CSVEVTIRSEAFF.

This clonotype occurred many times. The chain combines TRBV7-2 with TRBJ2-7; D ambiguous. Deletions cut 3 bases from V and 6 bases from J, with 6 bases between. CDR1 and CDR2 from the germline V gene are SGHTA and FQGNSA. This CDR3 is built from 11 residues. The CDR3: CASSFGAEQYF. The CDR3 DNA follows: TGTGCCAGCAGCTTTGGAGCCGAGCAGTACTTC.

Concerning this clonotype itself: A read error may be the cause here, since a much bigger clone is one base away. This chain uses TRBV9 with TRBJ2-4; 8 bases fit TRBD1. J was trimmed by 13 bases and V by 0 bases; bases with no gene match: 15. CDR3 length: 16 amino acids. Germline lookup yields CDR1 SGDLS and CDR2 YYNGEE. This chain's CDR3 is CASSVGHRGSQNEQYF. The CDR3 DNA follows: TGTGCCAGCAGCGTAGGGCACAGGGGGAGTCAGAATGAGCAGTACTTC. Complete variable domain (other parts from reference TRBV9 and TRBJ2-4): DSGVTQTPKHLITATGQRVTLRCSPRSGDLSVYWYQQSLDQGLQFLIQYYNGEERAKGNILERFSAQQFPDLHSELNLSSLELGDSALYFCASSVGHRGSQNEQYFGAGTRLSVL.

The V and J genes are TRBV9 and TRBJ1-2; D perhaps matches TRBD1 (5 bases). Germline CDR1 reads SGDLS; CDR2 reads YYNGEE. The CDR3 is 15 residues long. V was trimmed by 4 bases and J by 8 bases, leaving 21 bases between them. The CDR3 protein is CASSLHPTGAGGYTF. The CDR3 DNA is TGTGCCAGCAGCCTCCATCCCACAGGTGCAGGAGGCTACACCTTC.

The chain has TRBV9 and TRBJ2-1; the match to TRBD2 covers 7 bases. From germline, CDR1 is SGDLS and CDR2 YYNGEE. After removal of 3 bases from V and 5 bases from J, the junction contained 11 bases not matched to a gene. The CDR3 is 16 residues long. This CDR3 is CASSAGTTLTDNEQFF. The CDR3 coding sequence is TGTGCCAGCAGCGCCGGGACTACTCTCACCGACAATGAGCAGTTCTTC.

This clonotype was seen ten or more times. The CDR3 DNA reads as TGTGCCAGCAGTCCTTCTGGGACAGGGCAGGGTGAGCAGTTCTTC. Amino acids: CASSPSGTGQGEQFF. J is TRBJ2-1 and V is TRBV25-1; TRBD1 agrees at 9 bases. The J segment lost 9 bases and the V segment lost 5 bases, leaving 11 bases of the junction unmatched. This CDR3 is built from 15 residues. The germline V gene has CDR1 MGHDK and CDR2 SYGVNS.

The chain links TRBV12-3 or TRBV12-4 to TRBJ2-3, with 10 bases aligning to TRBD2. J was trimmed by 3 bases and V by 6 bases; bases with no gene match: 6. The CDR3 loop spans 15 amino acids. The CDR3 loop reads CASRRAGGPTDTQYF. CDR3 DNA: TGTGCCAGCAGACGAGCGGGAGGGCCAACAGATACGCAGTATTTT.

This clonotype has more than one count but fewer than ten. V and J are TRBV5-1 and TRBJ1-2, with a tentative D call TRBD1 (5 bases). Germline V CDR1 and CDR2: SGHRS, YFSETQ. The ends were cut back, 0 bases at V and 7 bases at J, with 19 bases in the middle. CDR3 length: 16 amino acids. The CDR3 sequence: CASSLGDGRVMSGYTF. In DNA, the CDR3 is TGCGCCAGCAGCTTGGGGGACGGCAGGGTCATGTCTGGCTACACCTTC.

This chain joins TRBV29-1 and TRBJ2-1; 9 nucleotides agree with TRBD1. The J segment lost 11 bases and the V segment lost 5 bases, leaving 10 bases of the junction unmatched. CDR3 length equals 13 residues. Germline V gene lookup returns CDR1 SQVTM and CDR2 ANQGSEA. Here the CDR3 reads CSVKGQGVNKQFF. The CDR3 DNA reads as TGCAGCGTTAAGGGACAGGGTGTGAATAAGCAGTTCTTC.

This clonotype has at least ten counts. V gene TRBV6-1 combines with J gene TRBJ2-7; D unresolved. The CDR3 length is 14 residues. V lost 7 bases, J lost 5 bases, and 18 bases lay in between. The germline gives CDR1 MNHNS, CDR2 SASEGT. CDR3: CASTRSSPSHEQYF. The CDR3 coding sequence is TGTGCCAGCACCAGAAGCTCCCCGAGCCACGAGCAGTACTTC.

This chain uses TRBV7-2 with TRBJ1-6, with 8 bases fitting TRBD1. The CDR3 is 16 residues long. CDR1 is SGHTA and CDR2 is FQGNSA in the germline V gene. V shed 1 base, J shed 10 bases, and the junction held 9 bases outside the gene matches. CDR3 sequence: CASSLVGDRGRSPLHF. The CDR3 bases are TGTGCCAGCAGCTTAGTAGGTGACAGGGGTCGGTCACCCCTCCACTTT.

Ten or more counts support this clonotype. This chain links TRBV28 with TRBJ2-7; D gene unclear. In germline, CDR1 is MDHEN, CDR2 SYDVKM. V was trimmed by 3 bases and J by 3 bases, leaving 9 bases between them. This CDR3 contains 13 residues. CDR3 loop: CASSLRTDYEQYF. For the CDR3, the DNA is TGTGCCAGCAGTTTGCGAACGGACTACGAGCAGTACTTC.

This clonotype was detected only a few times. The V and J genes are TRBV5-1 and TRBJ2-1, with 14 positions matching TRBD2. With V trimmed by 7 bases and J by 0 bases, 3 bases remained unmatched. The CDR3 extends over 16 amino acids. Germline assignment: CDR1 SGHRS and CDR2 YFSETQ. CDR3 sequence reads: CASRLAGGSSYNEQFF. The CDR3, as DNA: TGCGCCAGCCGACTAGCGGGGGGGAGCTCCTACAATGAGCAGTTCTTC.

About this clonotype itself: Given a much more abundant clone one base away, this may be a read error. The chain has TRBV6-6 and TRBJ2-5; D call uncertain. The J call may not be correct, given that the DNA end is closer to TRBJ2-7. Germline CDR1 reads MNHNY; CDR2 reads SVGAGI (reference sequence). The CDR3 has 14 residues. CDR3 sequence reads: CASSYSTSTYEQYF. The CDR3, as DNA: TGTGCCAGCAGTTACTCCACCTCCACTTACGAGCAGTACTTC.